The clone carrying this T cell receptor (beta chain) came up many times. As yet, its antigen is unknown. The data derive from a study of response to subunit inactivated influenza vaccine. V lost 2 bases, J lost 2 bases, and 8 bases lay in between. The CDR3 sequence is 13 residues long. Germline loops: CDR1 SGHRS, CDR2 YFSETQ. TCRdb passed the RT-PCR reads through MiXCR, listing each CDR3 protein once. The profile shows about 700,000 distinct CDR3 sequences, about 14% of them singletons. Study observations and caveats: After each seasonal influenza vaccination, few new T cells are recruited, the authors suggested.

The V call is TRBV5-1, the J call TRBJ2-7; D is undetermined. The TCR was taken from a middle-aged man who received an inactivated influenza vaccine. The sequences come from PBMCs from blood, collected 14 to 15 days before vaccination. The CDR3 nucleotides are TGCGCCAGCAGCTTCTTCCTCGCCTACGAGCAGTACTTC. Amino acid sequence: CASSFFLAYEQYF.